This record covers a single TCR beta chain. Repertoires were generated with immunoSEQ multiplex PCR, while TCRdb's copy carries only in-frame clones and drops some. This sample carries some 150,000 clones, almost 90% of them seen once, and the ten largest clones take approximately 1.5%. This record comes from a study of blood T cell repertoires in COVID-19. Across the whole study: Whether acute or convalescent, the COVID-19 samples came from the United States, Italy and Spain.

Germline loops: CDR1 SEHNR, CDR2 FQNEAQ (reference sequence). The CDR3 consists of 13 residues. V dropped 2 bases and J dropped 7 bases, with 10 bases sitting between them. The receptor was isolated from a woman aged 55-69 years with acute or convalescent COVID-19. V and J are TRBV7-9 and TRBJ2-3; possibly TRBD2 for D (6 bases). Material for sequencing was peripheral blood. The CDR3 loop reads CASSLTTSNTQYF. The DNA of the CDR3 is TGTGCCAGCAGCTTAACCACTAGCAATACGCAGTATTTT.